Described below is a single T cell receptor beta chain sequence and its context. CDR1 and CDR2 from the germline V gene are SQVTM and ANQGSEA. The junction had 22 bases not matched to a gene; V was cut back by 2 bases and J by 8 bases. This CDR3 spans 19 amino acids. This sample is part of a study of shared clonotypes between healthy human individuals. TCRdb's copy holds only in-frame clones and misses some; the assay was immunoSEQ multiplex PCR. The repertoire consists of 1.6 million or so clones, with around 98.5% occurring once and the leading ten covering about 0.35%. The TCR was taken from a young man in good health. This chain uses TRBV29-1 with TRBJ2-1, with TRBD1 identical over 9 bases. Sequenced sample: naive CD4+ T cells sorted from blood. The subset: CD45RA+ positively selected. The CDR3 loop reads CSVEILGQGFRDEGYEQFF. DNA of the CDR3: TGCAGCGTTGAAATTCTCGGACAGGGGTTCCGGGACGAGGGGTATGAGCAGTTCTTC.